A selection of T cell receptor beta chains follows, all from one sample in a study of cytomegalovirus exposure and HLA in healthy donors. The data were produced by immunoSEQ multiplex PCR, yet TCRdb's version contains in-frame clones alone and is incomplete. Among approximately 27,000 clones listed, almost 70% were seen once. Sequencing used PBMCs. The receptors were sampled from a woman in her forties or fifties in good health and CMV-seronegative. The CDR3 runs from the conserved cysteine through the conserved F or W. Each record gives: clone size, J gene, V gene, D gene, CDR3 DNA, CDR3 protein. A D gene is named only where the DNA matches it firmly. Size is omitted from some rows. Given values are once, few, many or a class for expanded clones.

>NA|TRBJ2-7|TRBV5-1|TRBD1
TGCGCCAGCAGCTTGGTATACGAGGGGGCGAAGCCCTACGAGCAGTACTTC
CASSLVYEGAKPYEQYF
>NA|TRBJ2-7|TRBV5-1|TRBD2
TGCGCCAGCAGCTCGATTAGCGGGAGGGCCTCCGAGCAGTACTTC
CASSSISGRASEQYF
>NA|TRBJ2-7|TRBV11-2|NA
TGTGCCACCTCCCCTGGGGCTCGCTACGAGCAGTACTTC
CATSPGARYEQYF
>NA|TRBJ1-5|TRBV5-1|NA
TGCGCCAGCAGCCAAGACAGAGGTCAGCCCCAGCATTTT
CASSQDRGQPQHF
>NA|TRBJ2-7|TRBV14|TRBD1
TGTGCCAGCAGCCGTTGGTCACGTGATAGGGGACAGTTGGACGAGCAGTACTTC
CASSRWSRDRGQLDEQYF
>NA|TRBJ1-4|TRBV29-1|NA
TGCAGCGTCGCCCCGACAGCTGCAACTAATGAAAAACTGTTTTTT
CSVAPTAATNEKLFF
>NA|TRBJ1-1|TRBV6-5|TRBD1
TGTGCCAGCAGTTCGAGGAGGGGGCAGTGGAACACTGAAGCTTTCTTT
CASSSRRGQWNTEAFF
>NA|TRBJ2-3|TRBV7-8|NA
TGTGCCAGCAGCTTAGAAGCCAATTTGGCAGATACGCAGTATTTT
CASSLEANLADTQYF
>NA|TRBJ2-7|TRBV7-9|NA
TGTGCCAGCAGCCCATCCACAGGGAAATCGGGAAAGCAGTACTTC
CASSPSTGKSGKQYF
>NA|TRBJ1-1|TRBV28|NA
TGTGCCAGCACCGACCTACGGGGGAGGACTGAAGCTTTCTTT
CASTDLRGRTEAFF
>NA|TRBJ1-1|TRBV5-1|TRBD1
TGCGCCAGCAGACAAACCGGGACAGGGTGGGGAGCTTTCTTT
CASRQTGTGWGAFF
>once|TRBJ2-7|TRBV4-1|TRBD2
TGCGCCAGCAGCCGAGATAGCGGGAGGCCCTCCTACGAGCAGTACTTC
CASSRDSGRPSYEQYF
>NA|TRBJ1-1|TRBV6-4|NA
TGTGCCAGCAGTGTTCAGGGGAACACTGAAGCTTTCTTT
CASSVQGNTEAFF
>NA|TRBJ1-1|TRBV5-6|NA
TGTGCCAGCAGCTCCGAGACAGCGATGAACACTGAAGCTTTCTTT
CASSSETAMNTEAFF
>NA|TRBJ2-7|TRBV25-1|NA
TGTGCCAGCATCGCGGCCAGCTCCTACGAGCAGTACTTC
CASIAASSYEQYF
>NA|TRBJ2-1|TRBV29-1|NA
TGCAGCGCCCAGAACAATGAGCAGTTCTTC
CSAQNNEQFF
>NA|TRBJ1-1|TRBV6-6|TRBD1
TGTGCCAGCAACCCGGGACAGGGAGGGACTAACACTGAAGCTTTCTTT
CASNPGQGGTNTEAFF
>NA|TRBJ1-5|TRBV29-1|NA
TGCAGCGTTCAAATGGGGAGGGGGGGTAGCAATCAGCCCCAGCATTTT
CSVQMGRGGSNQPQHF
>NA|TRBJ1-3|TRBV29-1|NA
TGCAGCGTCGAGGACAGTGGAAACACCATATATTTT
CSVEDSGNTIYF
>few|TRBJ1-1|TRBV10-3|TRBD1
TGTGCCATCAGGGGGACAGGGGAGGGTGGAACTGAAGCTTTCTTT
CAIRGTGEGGTEAFF
>NA|TRBJ2-1|TRBV7-9|TRBD2
TGTGCCAGCAGCAGTGAAGGGAGGGGCAATGAGCAGTTCTTC
CASSSEGRGNEQFF
>NA|TRBJ1-2|TRBV29-1|NA
TGCAGCGTTGCGGGCTCTACGGGGTTGGACTATGGCTACACCTTC
CSVAGSTGLDYGYTF
>NA|TRBJ1-5|TRBV5-1|NA
TGCGCCAGCAGCTTGGGGGGGCCGGGGACTCAGCCCCAGCATTTT
CASSLGGPGTQPQHF
>few|TRBJ2-3|TRBV10-3|NA
TGTGCCATCAGTTCCGCCACAGGAGGCACAGATACGCAGTATTTT
CAISSATGGTDTQYF
>NA|TRBJ2-7|TRBV11-1|TRBD2
TGTGCCAGCAGCTTAATGAATGGGGGGGACCTCTACGAGCAGTACTTC
CASSLMNGGDLYEQYF
>NA|TRBJ1-5|TRBV5-6|NA
TGTGCCAGCAGCTTGGCAGGGGATCAGCCCCAGCATTTT
CASSLAGDQPQHF
>NA|TRBJ1-3|TRBV6-1|TRBD1
TGTGCCAGCAGTGAAGGTAGTACAGGGGGAAGAAACACCATATATTTT
CASSEGSTGGRNTIYF
>NA|TRBJ2-2|TRBV29-1|NA
TGCAGCGGCGGGGAAGGTACCGGGGAGCTGTTTTTT
CSGGEGTGELFF
>NA|TRBJ2-1|TRBV20-1|NA
TGCAGTGGATGGAGATTGAATGAGCAGTTCTTC
CSGWRLNEQFF
>NA|TRBJ1-5|TRBV28|TRBD1
TGTGCCAGCAACAAGTCGGGGGGACAGGGTTTCTATCAGCCCCAGCATTTT
CASNKSGGQGFYQPQHF
>NA|TRBJ1-1|TRBV6-5|NA
TGTGCCAGCAGCCAGGGGTTCACTGAAGCTTTCTTT
CASSQGFTEAFF
>NA|TRBJ1-2|TRBV29-1|TRBD1
TGCAGCGCGGAACAGGGGGGCTATGGCTACACCTTC
CSAEQGGYGYTF
>few|TRBJ2-1|TRBV28|NA
TGTGCCAGCAGCGGCCTAGTAGAGGATGAGCAGTTCTTC
CASSGLVEDEQFF
>NA|TRBJ1-6|TRBV7-9|TRBD1
TGTGCCAGCAGCTCCTCAGGGGGAAACTCCTATAATTCACCCCTCCACTTT
CASSSSGGNSYNSPLHF
>NA|TRBJ1-5|TRBV6-5|NA
TGTGCCAGCAGCGGGAGCGGGGGCAATCAGCCCCAGCATTTT
CASSGSGGNQPQHF
>NA|TRBJ1-1|TRBV5-8|TRBD1
TGTGCCAGCAGCTTGGTTGCGACAGGGAGGACTGAAGCTTTCTTT
CASSLVATGRTEAFF
>few|TRBJ2-3|TRBV29-1|TRBD2
TGCAGCGGGGATCCGGGGGGGCAAGGTGATACGCAGTATTTT
CSGDPGGQGDTQYF
>NA|TRBJ2-7|TRBV10-1|NA
TGCGCCAGCAGTGAGTCAAGCAACTCCTACGAGCAGTACTTC
CASSESSNSYEQYF
>few|TRBJ1-2|TRBV6-6|TRBD1
TGTGCCAGCAGTCCGACAGGGCCCGCGGGCTACACCTTC
CASSPTGPAGYTF
>few|TRBJ1-1|TRBV28|NA
TGTGCCAGCAGCCCTTCTAAGAACACTGAAGCTTTCTTT
CASSPSKNTEAFF
>NA|TRBJ1-5|TRBV29-1|TRBD1
TGCAGCGTGCAACAGGGGTTGGGTCAGCCCCAGCATTTT
CSVQQGLGQPQHF
>NA|TRBJ1-4|TRBV10-3|TRBD1
TGTGCCACCCCGGGACAGCGGAATGAAAAACTGTTTTTT
CATPGQRNEKLFF
>NA|TRBJ2-4|TRBV5-1|TRBD1
TGCGCCAGCAGCTTGAAGGGGGCCGAAAACATTCAGTACTTC
CASSLKGAENIQYF
>few|TRBJ2-5|TRBV4-1|NA
TGCGCCAGCAGCCAATGGCGGGGAGAGACCCAGTACTTC
CASSQWRGETQYF
>NA|TRBJ1-2|TRBV6-4|TRBD1
TGTGCCAGCAGTCCCTCCGGGACAGCATATGGCTACACCTTC
CASSPSGTAYGYTF
>NA|TRBJ2-6|TRBV5-4|NA
TGTGCCAGCAGTCGAGAATCTGGGGCCAACGTCCTGACTTTC
CASSRESGANVLTF
>NA|TRBJ2-7|TRBV6-1|TRBD2
TGTGCCAGCAGTGAAGATCAGCGGGGCAACTACGAGCAGTACTTC
CASSEDQRGNYEQYF
>few|TRBJ1-2|TRBV7-6|NA
TGTGCCAGCAGCCCCAATTTGAACTATGGCTACACCTTC
CASSPNLNYGYTF
>NA|TRBJ2-7|TRBV2|NA
TGTGCCAGCGGGGCGTCCGAGCAGTACTTC
CASGASEQYF
>NA|TRBJ1-2|TRBV29-1|NA
TGCAGCGTAGCAACTAACTATGGCTACACCTTC
CSVATNYGYTF
>NA|TRBJ1-5|TRBV5-1|TRBD1
TGCGCCAGCGGGACAGGGGACTCTAATCAGCCCCAGCATTTT
CASGTGDSNQPQHF
>NA|TRBJ1-5|TRBV7-2|NA
TGTGCCAGCAGCTTGGGCAGAGATCAGCCCCAGCATTTT
CASSLGRDQPQHF
>NA|TRBJ1-5|TRBV28|NA
TGTGCCAGCGGGACTTACGGTAGCAATCAGCCCCAGCATTTT
CASGTYGSNQPQHF
>NA|TRBJ1-6|TRBV6-5|TRBD1
TGTGCCAGCAGTTACGACAGGGTGGCTTCACCCCTCCACTTT
CASSYDRVASPLHF
>few|TRBJ2-3|TRBV4-1|TRBD2
TGCGCCAGCAGCCGATCTAGCGGGGACGGCACAGATACGCAGTATTTT
CASSRSSGDGTDTQYF